What follows are 22 T cell receptor beta chains derived from one specimen sequenced in a study of blood T cell repertoires in COVID-19. Sequenced by immunoSEQ multiplex PCR; TCRdb stores in-frame clones only, minus some. The table records 150,000 to 200,000 clones, around 80% of them present only once. The sample consisted of PBMCs or T cells enriched from blood (not recorded which). These receptors originate from a woman in her fifties or sixties who had recovered from COVID-19.

Here the CDR3 reads CASGTGTGWRQPQHF. DNA for the CDR3: TGTGCCAGCGGGACCGGGACAGGATGGCGTCAGCCCCAGCATTTT. This chain joins TRBV27 and TRBJ1-5; 8 bases match TRBD1. Germline V gene lookup returns CDR1 MNHEY and CDR2 SMNVEV (reference sequence). This CDR3 comprises 15 residues. V shed 8 bases and J 6 bases; nucleotides not matched to a gene: 12.

The chain links TRBV28 to TRBJ1-2; TRBD1 agrees at 10 bases. Germline V gene data show CDR1 as MDHEN and CDR2 as SYDVKM. V lost 10 bases, J lost 5 bases, and 10 bases stayed unmatched. CDR3 length: 14 residues. The CDR3 sequence: CATQGQGREYGYTF. CDR3 nucleotides: TGTGCCACCCAGGGACAGGGGAGGGAGTATGGCTACACCTTC.

In its sample, this clone was seen a few times. The V and J genes are TRBV5-1 and TRBJ1-1; D not resolved. The CDR3 runs to 12 residues. V was cut by 0 bases and J by 5 bases, with 5 bases left in between. Germline loops: CDR1 SGHRS, CDR2 YFSETQ. CDR3 sequence reads: CASSLVETEAFF. In DNA, the CDR3 is TGCGCCAGCAGCTTGGTGGAGACTGAAGCTTTCTTT.

This rearrangement joins TRBV14 to TRBJ1-1; perhaps TRBD1 as D (6 bases). V lost 0 bases and J 4 bases, leaving 15 bases between the germline ends. CDR1 is SGHDN, CDR2 FVKESK, per germline. The CDR3 contains 16 residues. The CDR3 nucleotides read TGTGCCAGCAGCCAAGATTACGGGACATTGGGCACTGAAGCTTTCTTT. It specifies CASSQDYGTLGTEAFF.

The V and J genes are TRBV25-1 and TRBJ1-5, with D possibly matching TRBD1 (5 bases). The V gene's germline CDR1 is MGHDK and CDR2 SYGVNS. The CDR3 has 16 residues. V lost 2 bases and J lost 4, with 15 bases in between. For the CDR3, the DNA is TGTGCCAGCAGTGAAGGGTCAGGGTTTGGGAATCAGCCCCAGCATTTT. Amino acid sequence: CASSEGSGFGNQPQHF.

The chain carries TRBV2 and TRBJ2-5, with a possible D match to TRBD1 (6 bases). The germline V gene has CDR1 SNHLY and CDR2 FYNNEI. V was trimmed by 4 bases and J by 7 bases, leaving 10 bases between them. CDR3 size: 12 residues. CDR3 DNA: TGTGCCAGCAGTGGACAGGTCTGGACCCAGTACTTC. It specifies CASSGQVWTQYF.

The V and J genes are TRBV7-3 and TRBJ1-1; D gene uncertain. V lost 5 bases to trimming and J lost 7 bases, with 14 bases between them. Per germline, CDR1 SGHTA and CDR2 FQGTGA. The CDR3 runs 13 residues. The CDR3 DNA reads TGTGCCAGCAGCCTTTTCGAAGGAGGTGAAGCTTTCTTT. Translation gives CASSLFEGGEAFF.

This chain connects TRBV6-1 to TRBJ2-7, with D possibly matching TRBD2 (5 bases). Per the germline V gene, CDR1 is MNHNS and CDR2 is SASEGT. Trimming removed 2 bases from V and 6 bases from J, with 14 bases in between. There are 14 residues in the CDR3. For the CDR3, the DNA is TGTGCCAGCAGTGAATGGAGGACGGACTCCGAGCAGTACTTC. Its translation: CASSEWRTDSEQYF.

The rearrangement uses TRBV9 and TRBJ2-1; 8 bases agree with TRBD1. The J segment lost 4 bases and the V segment lost 3 bases, leaving 6 bases of the junction unmatched. The germline gives CDR1 SGDLS, CDR2 YYNGEE. The CDR3 covers 15 residues. The CDR3, as DNA: TGTGCCAGCAGCGGACAGGACAGGGTATACAATGAGCAGTTCTTC. Its translation: CASSGQDRVYNEQFF.

In nucleotides, the CDR3 is TGTGCCAGCAGCCCCTCCCTCGGGCTAGCGGGGGAGACCCAGTACTTC. This codes for CASSPSLGLAGETQYF. V is TRBV7-2 and J is TRBJ2-5; 9 bases are a match to TRBD2. J lost 5 bases, V lost 5 bases, and 12 bases had no gene match. Germline V CDR1 and CDR2: SGHTA, FQGNSA. The CDR3 loop spans 16 amino acids.

The chain links TRBV29-1 to TRBJ1-1; D possibly corresponds to TRBD1 (5 bases). Germline CDR1 SQVTM, CDR2 ANQGSEA. The CDR3 is made up of 15 amino acids. V dropped 4 bases and J dropped 3 bases, with 18 bases sitting between them. The CDR3: CSVGMSQGAYTEAFF. The CDR3 DNA sequence: TGCAGCGTTGGCATGAGCCAAGGGGCGTACACTGAAGCTTTCTTT.

This clone was detected once. The chain combines TRBV6-5 with TRBJ1-3; D may be TRBD1 (5 bases). Germline V gene sequence: CDR1 MNHEY, CDR2 SVGAGI. V was pared by 7 bases and J by 2 bases, with 15 bases between. This CDR3 contains 15 residues. CDR3 loop: CASTPGGGPGNTIYF. The CDR3 DNA sequence: TGTGCCAGCACCCCCGGGGGAGGTCCTGGAAACACCATATATTTT.

The V and J genes are TRBV5-1 and TRBJ2-1; D ambiguous. Germline V lookup: CDR1 SGHRS, CDR2 YFSETQ. Trimming cost V 4 bases and J 4 bases, with 21 bases left between them. The CDR3 is 17 residues long. The CDR3 reads CASSLGILESAYNEQFF. The CDR3 DNA sequence: TGCGCCAGCAGCCTGGGCATATTGGAAAGCGCTTACAATGAGCAGTTCTTC.

This clone was observed a handful of times. J is TRBJ1-4 and V is TRBV2; 10 bases line up with TRBD1. CDR1 is SNHLY, CDR2 FYNNEI, per germline. Trimming at V came to 6 bases and at J to 6 bases, leaving 4 bases not matched to a gene. The CDR3 spans 14 residues. The CDR3 here is CASRPTGGDEKLFF. The CDR3 nucleotides read TGTGCCAGCAGGCCGACAGGGGGCGATGAAAAACTGTTTTTT.

V gene TRBV30 combines with J gene TRBJ1-1; D unclear. Per the germline V gene, CDR1 is GTSNPN and CDR2 is SVGIG (reference sequence). CDR3 length equals 12 residues. Deletions cut 4 bases from V and 0 bases from J, with 6 bases between. The CDR3 is CAWTLMNTEAFF. The DNA of the CDR3 is TGTGCCTGGACCTTAATGAACACTGAAGCTTTCTTT.

The chain combines TRBV28 with TRBJ1-5; D is unclear. Germline V CDR1 and CDR2: MDHEN, SYDVKM. CDR3 length equals 16 residues. V was shortened by 4 bases and J by 1 base, with 14 bases between the two germline ends. This CDR3 is CASSSTGFPSNQPQHF. The DNA of the CDR3 is TGTGCCAGCAGTTCTACCGGGTTTCCGAGCAATCAGCCCCAGCATTTT. The variable domain in full, with the rest retrieved from reference TRBV28 and TRBJ1-5, is DVKVTQSSRYLVKRTGEKVFLECVQDMDHENMFWYRQDPGLGLRLIYFSYDVKMKEKGDIPEGYSVSREKKERFSLILESASTNQTSMYLCASSSTGFPSNQPQHFGDGTRLSIL.

This rearrangement joins TRBV27 to TRBJ2-1, with 7 nucleotides matching TRBD1. The V gene end was trimmed by 9 bases and the J gene end by 3 bases; junction bases not matched to a gene: 11. The CDR3 totals 15 residues. Germline V gives CDR1 MNHEY, CDR2 SMNVEV (reference sequence). CDR3 sequence (DNA): TGTGCCAGGAGCAACGACAGGGTTGACTACAATGAGCAGTTCTTC. This translates into CARSNDRVDYNEQFF.

As DNA, the CDR3 is TGTGCCATCACCGGTGCGCCGAACACTGAAGCTTTCTTT. Its protein product is CAITGAPNTEAFF. This rearrangement joins TRBV9 to TRBJ1-1; unclear D gene. The CDR3 extends over 13 amino acids. V lost 9 bases, J lost 1 base, and 13 bases lay in between. CDR1 is SGDLS and CDR2 is YYNGEE in the germline V gene. Supplemented by reference TRBV9 and TRBJ1-1, the full variable domain reads DSGVTQTPKHLITATGQRVTLRCSPRSGDLSVYWYQQSLDQGLQFLIQYYNGEERAKGNILERFSAQQFPDLHSELNLSSLELGDSALYFCAITGAPNTEAFFGQGTRLTVV.

The sample holds a few counts of this clone. V usage is TRBV27 and J usage is TRBJ2-7, with 9 bases matching TRBD2. The CDR3 consists of 16 residues. The V gene end was trimmed by 5 bases and the J gene end by 2 bases; junction bases not matched to a gene: 10. The germline V gene encodes CDR1 MNHEY and CDR2 SMNVEV (reference sequence). The CDR3 DNA reads TGTGCCAGCAGTCCAAAGGGCCTAGCGGGGCCCTACGAGCAGTACTTC. The encoded protein is CASSPKGLAGPYEQYF.

This chain uses TRBV10-2 with TRBJ2-7, with TRBD2 matching 7 bases. The junction had 7 bases not matched to a gene; V was cut back by 7 bases and J by 4 bases. The length of the CDR3 is 13 residues. CDR1 is WSHSY and CDR2 is SAAADI in the germline V gene. The DNA of the CDR3 is TGCGCCAGCATACCTAGCGGCGGGTACGAGCAGTACTTC. Its translation: CASIPSGGYEQYF.

The CDR3 loop is CASSLRAGGREQYF. In nucleotides, the CDR3 is TGCGCCAGCAGCTTGAGGGCAGGGGGCCGCGAGCAGTACTTC. This chain connects TRBV5-1 to TRBJ2-7; 8 nucleotides align to TRBD1. Germline V gene sequence: CDR1 SGHRS, CDR2 YFSETQ. V lost 1 base to trimming and J lost 6 bases; unmatched junction nucleotides: 6. The CDR3 spans 14 residues.

The V and J genes are TRBV7-9 and TRBJ1-2; 7 bases match TRBD1. Germline V gene sequence: CDR1 SEHNR, CDR2 FQNEAQ (reference sequence). The CDR3 has 12 residues. V was clipped by 9 bases and J by 10 bases; unmatched bases: 11. CDR3 protein: CASGRQGYYYTF. The CDR3 bases are TGTGCCAGTGGAAGACAGGGTTACTACTACACCTTC.